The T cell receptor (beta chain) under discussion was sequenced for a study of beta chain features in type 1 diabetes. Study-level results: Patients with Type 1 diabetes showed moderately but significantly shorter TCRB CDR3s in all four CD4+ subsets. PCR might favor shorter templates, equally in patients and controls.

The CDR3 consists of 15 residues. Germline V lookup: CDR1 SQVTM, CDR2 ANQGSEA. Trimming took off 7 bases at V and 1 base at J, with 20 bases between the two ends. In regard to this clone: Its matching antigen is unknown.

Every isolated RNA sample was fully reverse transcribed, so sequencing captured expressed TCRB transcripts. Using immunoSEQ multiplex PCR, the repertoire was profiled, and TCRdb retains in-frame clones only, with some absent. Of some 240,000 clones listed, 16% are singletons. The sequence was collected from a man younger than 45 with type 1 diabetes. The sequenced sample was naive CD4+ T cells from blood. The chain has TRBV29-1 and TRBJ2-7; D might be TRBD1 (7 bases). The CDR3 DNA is TGCAGCGCCATCTCAGGGGGGAAAGGGTCCTACGAGCAGTACTTC. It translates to CSAISGGKGSYEQYF.